The rows below give T cell receptor beta chains drawn from one sample of a study of cytomegalovirus exposure and HLA in healthy donors. The repertoire was sequenced with immunoSEQ multiplex PCR; TCRdb's copy has only in-frame clones and lacks some. The sample includes 120,000 to 150,000 clones, 70% to 75% of them seen just once. Sequenced sample: PBMCs. These receptors were collected from a woman aged 40 to 50 in good health and CMV-seronegative. Both conserved end residues are part of each CDR3. A D gene is named only where the DNA matches it firmly. Clone size is stated in some rows and not others, as once, few, many or a class when expanded.

size: .
V: TRBV5-1
D: .
J: TRBJ2-3
CDR3: CASSLNGGPGDTQYF
DNA: TGCGCCAGCAGCTTGAACGGGGGGCCAGGAGATACGCAGTATTTT

size: .
V: TRBV10-3
D: TRBD1
J: TRBJ2-5
CDR3: CAISGTGSRQETQYF
DNA: TGTGCCATCAGTGGGACAGGGAGCCGCCAAGAGACCCAGTACTTC

size: .
V: TRBV5-1
D: .
J: TRBJ1-5
CDR3: CASSRGPNQPQHF
DNA: TGCGCCAGCTCCCGGGGTCCTAATCAGCCCCAGCATTTT

size: .
V: TRBV25-1
D: .
J: TRBJ2-1
CDR3: CASSLSSSPGEQFF
DNA: TGTGCCAGCAGCCTTTCTAGTAGCCCGGGTGAGCAGTTCTTC

size: few
V: TRBV9
D: .
J: TRBJ1-5
CDR3: CASREGNQPQHF
DNA: TGTGCCAGCAGGGAGGGCAATCAGCCCCAGCATTTT

size: once
V: TRBV6-1
D: .
J: TRBJ1-2
CDR3: CASSAGKGGAATYNYGYTF
DNA: TGTGCCAGCAGTGCTGGGAAGGGGGGGGCCGCTACCTATAACTATGGCTACACCTTC

size: .
V: TRBV28
D: .
J: TRBJ2-1
CDR3: CASSLIVRGNEQFF
DNA: TGTGCCAGCAGTTTAATAGTTCGGGGGAATGAGCAGTTCTTC

size: .
V: TRBV9
D: TRBD1
J: TRBJ1-1
CDR3: CASSAFPRQGREAFF
DNA: TGTGCCAGCAGCGCCTTCCCACGACAGGGGCGAGAAGCTTTCTTT

size: .
V: TRBV19
D: .
J: TRBJ1-1
CDR3: CASSITQGLVNTEAFF
DNA: TGTGCCAGTAGTATTACGCAGGGGTTGGTGAACACTGAAGCTTTCTTT

size: few
V: TRBV5-1
D: .
J: TRBJ2-3
CDR3: CASSFPGIDTQYF
DNA: TGCGCCAGCAGCTTTCCAGGGATAGATACGCAGTATTTT

size: few
V: TRBV15
D: TRBD1
J: TRBJ1-4
CDR3: CATSREVRTGTSEKLFF
DNA: TGTGCCACCAGCAGAGAAGTAAGGACAGGGACCTCTGAAAAACTGTTTTTT

size: .
V: TRBV7-8
D: .
J: TRBJ2-2
CDR3: CASSLGQTHTGELFF
DNA: TGTGCCAGCAGCTTAGGACAGACACACACCGGGGAGCTGTTTTTT

size: .
V: TRBV2
D: .
J: TRBJ1-2
CDR3: CASSEGSGGYTF
DNA: TGTGCCAGCAGTGAAGGCTCGGGTGGCTACACCTTC

size: few
V: TRBV5-5
D: TRBD1
J: TRBJ1-5
CDR3: CASSGTGGEQPQHF
DNA: TGTGCCAGCAGCGGGACAGGGGGGGAACAGCCCCAGCATTTT

size: .
V: TRBV29-1
D: .
J: TRBJ1-1
CDR3: CSSHTKAATEAFF
DNA: TGCAGCTCACATACCAAGGCGGCCACTGAAGCTTTCTTT

size: .
V: TRBV15
D: .
J: TRBJ2-1
CDR3: CATSRDGWGERNEQFF
DNA: TGTGCCACCAGCAGAGATGGGTGGGGGGAAAGAAATGAGCAGTTCTTC

size: .
V: TRBV4-1
D: TRBD2
J: TRBJ2-3
CDR3: CASSRTSVDTQYF
DNA: TGCGCCAGCAGCCGAACTAGCGTAGATACGCAGTATTTT

size: .
V: TRBV11-2
D: .
J: TRBJ1-1
CDR3: CASGRVGTEAFF
DNA: TGTGCCAGCGGGAGGGTGGGCACTGAAGCTTTCTTT

size: .
V: TRBV4-1
D: .
J: TRBJ1-6
CDR3: CASSHLSGRRPNSPLHF
DNA: TGCGCCAGCAGCCACCTCTCAGGGCGGCGGCCGAATTCACCCCTCCACTTT

size: .
V: TRBV5-8
D: TRBD1
J: TRBJ1-6
CDR3: CASSYDRGNSPLHF
DNA: TGTGCCAGCAGCTACGACAGGGGTAATTCACCCCTCCACTTT

size: few
V: TRBV7-9
D: .
J: TRBJ1-4
CDR3: CASSLASGFRDEKLFF
DNA: TGTGCCAGCAGCTTAGCGTCGGGGTTTAGGGATGAAAAACTGTTTTTT

size: .
V: TRBV27
D: .
J: TRBJ2-5
CDR3: CASSLLQEGKETQYF
DNA: TGTGCCAGCAGTTTACTCCAGGAGGGTAAAGAGACCCAGTACTTC

size: .
V: TRBV10-3
D: .
J: TRBJ1-5
CDR3: CAISSEARSNQPQHF
DNA: TGTGCCATCAGTTCGGAGGCGAGAAGCAATCAGCCCCAGCATTTT

size: .
V: TRBV19
D: TRBD1
J: TRBJ1-1
CDR3: CASSPDRDTEAFF
DNA: TGTGCCAGTAGCCCCGACAGGGACACTGAAGCTTTCTTT

size: .
V: TRBV19
D: TRBD1
J: TRBJ1-2
CDR3: CASRATGGNYGYTF
DNA: TGTGCCAGTAGGGCGACAGGGGGCAACTATGGCTACACCTTC

size: .
V: TRBV5-1
D: TRBD2
J: TRBJ2-1
CDR3: CASSKPGGVYNPYNEQFF
DNA: TGCGCCAGCAGTAAACCGGGGGGGGTCTACAATCCCTACAATGAGCAGTTCTTC

size: .
V: TRBV2
D: TRBD1
J: TRBJ1-3
CDR3: CASSAGQASGNTIYF
DNA: TGTGCCAGCAGTGCGGGACAGGCCTCTGGAAACACCATATATTTT

size: .
V: TRBV7-8
D: .
J: TRBJ2-3
CDR3: CASSFLAGHTQYF
DNA: TGTGCCAGCAGCTTCCTAGCTGGGCATACGCAGTATTTT

size: .
V: TRBV5-1
D: TRBD2
J: TRBJ2-1
CDR3: CASSLAGNSYNEQFF
DNA: TGCGCCAGCAGCCTAGCGGGGAACTCCTACAATGAGCAGTTCTTC

size: .
V: TRBV11-2
D: .
J: TRBJ1-1
CDR3: CASRPPGDTEAFF
DNA: TGTGCCAGCAGACCCCCGGGGGACACTGAAGCTTTCTTT

size: .
V: TRBV5-1
D: .
J: TRBJ2-2
CDR3: CASRPPREINTGELFF
DNA: TGCGCCAGCAGACCCCCCCGGGAGATTAACACCGGGGAGCTGTTTTTT

size: .
V: TRBV2
D: TRBD1
J: TRBJ1-2
CDR3: CASSDPDRGSYGYTF
DNA: TGTGCCAGCAGTGATCCTGACAGGGGGTCCTATGGCTACACCTTC

size: .
V: TRBV7-3
D: TRBD2
J: TRBJ2-1
CDR3: CASSQALAGVNEQFF
DNA: TGTGCCAGCAGCCAGGCGCTAGCGGGCGTTAATGAGCAGTTCTTC

size: .
V: TRBV28
D: TRBD1
J: TRBJ1-2
CDR3: CASSLGQQLYGYTF
DNA: TGTGCCAGCAGTTTGGGACAGCAGCTCTATGGCTACACCTTC

size: .
V: TRBV15
D: TRBD1
J: TRBJ2-3
CDR3: CATSAKGTGTTDTQYF
DNA: TGTGCCACCAGCGCGAAGGGGACAGGGACGACAGATACGCAGTATTTT

size: .
V: TRBV9
D: .
J: TRBJ1-2
CDR3: CASSGREGTYGYTF
DNA: TGTGCCAGCAGCGGCAGGGAGGGGACCTATGGCTACACCTTC

size: .
V: TRBV5-4
D: .
J: TRBJ2-1
CDR3: CASSLGQGNPYNEQFF
DNA: TGTGCCAGCAGCTTGGGGCAGGGGAACCCCTACAATGAGCAGTTCTTC

size: .
V: TRBV5-4
D: .
J: TRBJ2-5
CDR3: CASSFRNVDSEAQYF
DNA: TGTGCCAGCAGCTTCCGGAATGTGGACAGTGAGGCCCAGTACTTC

size: .
V: TRBV20-1
D: .
J: TRBJ1-1
CDR3: CSAFPQATF
DNA: TGCAGCGCTTTCCCACAGGCGACTTTT

size: .
V: TRBV19
D: .
J: TRBJ1-5
CDR3: CASTPGQYQPQHF
DNA: TGTGCCAGTACCCCAGGACAGTATCAGCCCCAGCATTTT

size: .
V: TRBV14
D: TRBD2
J: TRBJ2-1
CDR3: CASSGLAGDPQEFF
DNA: TGTGCCAGCTCTGGACTAGCGGGGGACCCCCAGGAGTTCTTC

size: .
V: TRBV15
D: .
J: TRBJ2-7
CDR3: CATSRRQASHEQYF
DNA: TGTGCCACCAGCCGCAGACAGGCTTCCCACGAGCAGTACTTC

size: .
V: TRBV29-1
D: TRBD1
J: TRBJ1-3
CDR3: CSVDLAPGQLARNTIYF
DNA: TGCAGCGTTGATCTCGCCCCGGGACAGCTAGCTCGGAACACCATATATTTT

size: .
V: TRBV19
D: .
J: TRBJ2-1
CDR3: CASSKGGHNEQFF
DNA: TGTGCCAGTAGTAAGGGGGGGCACAATGAGCAGTTCTTC

size: .
V: TRBV4-1
D: TRBD1
J: TRBJ2-2
CDR3: CASSSQTTGDTGELFF
DNA: TGCGCCAGCAGCTCCCAAACGACAGGGGACACCGGGGAGCTGTTTTTT